Described below is a single T cell receptor (beta chain) sequence and its context. CDR1 is SGHTA, CDR2 FQGNSA, per germline. V was cut by 4 bases and J by 0 bases, with 6 bases left in between. This CDR3 comprises 14 residues. The data were produced by immunoSEQ multiplex PCR, yet TCRdb's version contains in-frame clones alone and is incomplete. The sample has roughly 70,000 clones; over 80% are singletons. This record comes from a study of cytomegalovirus exposure and HLA in healthy donors. The donors belonged to the roughly 120-subject validation cohort, separate from the roughly 700-subject first cohort.

The TCR was taken from a young man in good health and CMV-seronegative. The sample taken for sequencing was PBMCs. The J gene is TRBJ2-2, the V gene TRBV7-2; D ambiguous. The CDR3 nucleotides are TGTGCCAGCAGCTCCCATCCGAACACCGGGGAGCTGTTTTTT. This gives the protein CASSSHPNTGELFF. The variable domain in full, with the rest retrieved from reference TRBV7-2 and TRBJ2-2, is GAGVSQSPSNKVTEKGKDVELRCDPISGHTALYWYRQSLGQGLEFLIYFQGNSAPDKSGLPSDRFSAERTGGSVSTLTIQRTQQEDSAVYLCASSSHPNTGELFFGEGSRLTVL.